This TCR beta chain was recorded in a study of blood T cell repertoires in COVID-19. Germline V gives CDR1 LGHDT, CDR2 YNNKEL (reference sequence). The germline V and J ends were trimmed by 4 bases and 0 bases, with 9 bases remaining between them. The CDR3 is 14 amino acids. Sequencing was performed with immunoSEQ multiplex PCR; in TCRdb, only in-frame clones are kept and a portion is missing. Of 150,000 to 200,000 clones listed, roughly nine tenths are singletons. The V call is TRBV3-1 (or the pseudogene TRBV3-2), the J call TRBJ1-1; D is uncertain. The sample taken for sequencing was peripheral blood. The receptor comes from a woman in her 70s with acute or convalescent COVID-19. The CDR3 DNA follows: TGTGCCAGCAGCCCCAAGACACTGAACACTGAAGCTTTCTTT. Protein: CASSPKTLNTEAFF.